These 6 T cell receptor beta chains share one sample of origin, sequenced in a study of blood T cell repertoires in COVID-19. Clones were read by immunoSEQ multiplex PCR, and TCRdb kept only the in-frame ones, dropping some. The sample comprises under 350,000 clones, 85% to 90% of which are singletons, and about 2% rests with the top ten. What was sequenced was peripheral blood. Source of these receptors: a woman in her twenties or thirties with COVID-19, enrolled during active disease.

This chain uses TRBV2 with TRBJ2-7; possibly TRBD2 for D (7 bases). Trimming pared 7 bases from V and 6 bases from J, leaving 13 bases between. Per the germline V gene, CDR1 is SNHLY and CDR2 is FYNNEI. This CDR3 spans 12 amino acids. The CDR3 sequence is CASTGGGGEQYV. The CDR3 bases are TGTGCCAGCACCGGGGGCGGGGGCGAGCAGTACGTC.

The J gene is TRBJ1-1, the V gene TRBV3-1 (or the pseudogene TRBV3-2); no firm D call. Germline loops: CDR1 LGHDT, CDR2 YNNKEL (reference sequence). Trimming took 4 bases from V and 3 from J, leaving 12 bases between them. The CDR3 spans 14 residues. CDR3 protein: CASSPYDTDTEAFF. The CDR3 region has the DNA TGTGCCAGCAGCCCATATGACACAGACACTGAAGCTTTCTTT.

The chain is built from TRBV12-3 or TRBV12-4 and TRBJ1-1; no clear D. The CDR3 spans 12 residues. Trimming shortened V by 2 bases and J by 6 bases, and 7 bases separated the two germline ends. The DNA of the CDR3 is TGTGCCAGCAGTTTATACGAGGCTGAAGCTTTCTTT. The encoded protein is CASSLYEAEAFF.

The gene calls are TRBV27 and TRBJ1-4, with D possibly TRBD1 on 6 matching bases. Germline lookup yields CDR1 MNHEY and CDR2 SMNVEV (reference sequence). The CDR3 runs 14 residues. V lost 3 bases and J lost 8, with 13 bases in between. CDR3 nucleotide sequence: TGTGCCAGCAGTTTCAGGGGAGGGCTAGAAAAACTGTTTTTT. This translates into CASSFRGGLEKLFF.

The V call is TRBV4-2, the J call TRBJ2-1; 7 bases map to TRBD1. Germline CDR1 LGHNA, CDR2 YNFKEQ. The CDR3 length is 14 residues. The trim removed 4 bases at V and 5 bases at J, leaving 5 bases unmatched. The CDR3 region is CASSPQQGNNEQFF. CDR3 bases: TGTGCCAGCAGCCCGCAACAGGGGAACAATGAGCAGTTCTTC.

This chain connects TRBV18 to TRBJ1-2; D not resolved. With 0 bases removed from V and 6 bases from J, the gap between germline ends came to 8 bases. Germline V gene lookup returns CDR1 KGHSH and CDR2 LQKENI. The CDR3 covers 13 residues. CDR3 nucleotide sequence: TGTGCCAGCTCACCACCGGGAGTGGATGGCTACACCTTC. Protein sequence: CASSPPGVDGYTF.